Sequencing of this TCR beta chain was carried out in a study of blood T cells in healthy people across ages. Whole-study findings and limits: Comparison with aged donors showed that long-lived donors had more naive CD4+ cells and higher diversity. Percentage of naive T cells showed a strong correlation with TCR beta diversity.

Remarks on this clonotype: Its antigen is as yet unknown.

With a J-beta primer mix and a sample-barcoded 5' primer, a second PCR ran about 7 to 12 cycles. Each cDNA molecule received a tag from a template-switch adaptor that had 12 random nucleotides. TCRdb processed the 5' RACE reads anew with MiXCR; each CDR3 protein has one entry. The top ten clones hold approximately 3.5% of a sample with 500,000 to 650,000 distinct CDR3 sequences, approximately 26% of them seen once. The CDR3 extends over 13 amino acids. The J segment lost 13 bases and the V segment lost 4 bases, leaving 10 bases of the junction unmatched. These data were also reused for a study on T cells of mothers and their children. That publication notes: There were over 10 million TCR beta CDR3 reads from each mother and several million from each child.

This chain joins TRBV12-3 or TRBV12-4 and TRBJ1-5; 7 positions match TRBD1. The sequenced sample was blood. The sequence was obtained from a boy aged 2 to 10 in good health. CDR3 sequence reads: CASSSQGEVGQHF. CDR3 DNA sequence: TGTGCCAGCAGTTCCCAGGGGGAGGTGGGGCAGCATTTT.